The rows below give T cell receptor beta chains drawn from one sample of a study of spatial heterogeneity in lung cancer. TCRdb reanalysed the 5' RACE reads using MiXCR and keeps one entry per CDR3 protein. This table holds tens of thousands of distinct CDR3 sequences, roughly 14% found once. Sequencing used PBMCs, obtained at surgery. The receptor source for this set is a male donor with early-stage non-small cell lung cancer. Both conserved end residues are part of each CDR3. The order of the fields is CDR3 DNA, CDR3 protein, J gene, D gene, V gene, clone size. A D gene is named only where the DNA matches it firmly. Size is omitted from some rows. Given values are once, few, many or a class for expanded clones.

DNA: TGTGCCAGCAGAGGAGCTAACTATGGCTACACCTTC
CDR3: CASRGANYGYTF
J: TRBJ1-2
D: .
V: TRBV27
size: many

DNA: TGTGCCAGCAGTAATAGGCCAGAGCAGTTCTTC
CDR3: CASSNRPEQFF
J: TRBJ2-1
D: .
V: TRBV12-3/TRBV12-4
size: .

DNA: TGCGCCAGCAGCCAAGAAGGAGGGTACACTGAAGCTTTCTTT
CDR3: CASSQEGGYTEAFF
J: TRBJ1-1
D: .
V: TRBV4-1
size: .

DNA: TGTGCCATCAGTCCCGTGACGGTTGGATCCTACGAGCAGTACTTC
CDR3: CAISPVTVGSYEQYF
J: TRBJ2-7
D: .
V: TRBV10-3
size: .

DNA: TGTGCCAGCTCACCTCGACAGGCCTACAATGAGCAGTTCTTC
CDR3: CASSPRQAYNEQFF
J: TRBJ2-1
D: .
V: TRBV18
size: .

DNA: TGTGCCAGCAGCCCGTGGACTAGCGGACAAGAGACCCAGTACTTC
CDR3: CASSPWTSGQETQYF
J: TRBJ2-5
D: TRBD2
V: TRBV7-2
size: few

DNA: TGTGCCAGCAGCCCCATTCCCTGGGATACGCAGTATTTT
CDR3: CASSPIPWDTQYF
J: TRBJ2-3
D: .
V: TRBV11-1
size: .

DNA: TGCGCCAGCAGCTTGCAACCGGGACTAGCGGGAGAGCAGTACTTC
CDR3: CASSLQPGLAGEQYF
J: TRBJ2-7
D: TRBD2
V: TRBV5-1
size: many

DNA: TGCAGCGTGTCAGGGGGCGCTGGGGGCAATCAGCCCCAGCATTTT
CDR3: CSVSGGAGGNQPQHF
J: TRBJ1-5
D: TRBD1
V: TRBV29-1
size: many

DNA: TGCGCCAGCAGCTTGGCGACGGGGCCCAGAGGCTACACCTTC
CDR3: CASSLATGPRGYTF
J: TRBJ1-2
D: .
V: TRBV5-1
size: few

DNA: TGTGCCAGCAGCTCGGGAACAGGGAAGGGCAATGAGCAGTTCTTC
CDR3: CASSSGTGKGNEQFF
J: TRBJ2-1
D: .
V: TRBV7-9
size: few

DNA: TGCAGCGTTGAAAAATGGGAGGGAGATGGCTACACCTTC
CDR3: CSVEKWEGDGYTF
J: TRBJ1-2
D: .
V: TRBV29-1
size: few

DNA: TGCAGTGCTAGAGATCCCAGGGGGCCAGATACGCAGTATTTT
CDR3: CSARDPRGPDTQYF
J: TRBJ2-3
D: TRBD1
V: TRBV20-1
size: few

DNA: TGTGCCAGCAGCTTAGAGGTCAGGCTTTCCTACAATGAGCAGTTCTTC
CDR3: CASSLEVRLSYNEQFF
J: TRBJ2-1
D: .
V: TRBV7-2
size: .

DNA: TGTGCCAGCAGTCCCTTAGCGGGAGTAGTTGGGCAGTTCTTC
CDR3: CASSPLAGVVGQFF
J: TRBJ2-1
D: TRBD2
V: TRBV28
size: few

DNA: TGTGCCATCAGTGTAACAAGTAGCACAGATACGCAGTATTTT
CDR3: CAISVTSSTDTQYF
J: TRBJ2-3
D: .
V: TRBV10-3
size: many

DNA: TGTGCCAGCAGCCTACCGACAGCTACCAATCAGCCCCAGCATTTT
CDR3: CASSLPTATNQPQHF
J: TRBJ1-5
D: .
V: TRBV7-2
size: many

DNA: TGTGCCAGCAGCTCTCTCCGGGACAGGAGGACTAGCCGGAGCTCCTACGAGCAGTACTTC
CDR3: CASSSLRDRRTSRSSYEQYF
J: TRBJ2-7
D: .
V: TRBV7-9
size: .

DNA: TGTGCCAGCAGCTTGAGCCTTTCGAACACTGAAGCTTTCTTT
CDR3: CASSLSLSNTEAFF
J: TRBJ1-1
D: .
V: TRBV7-6
size: few

DNA: TGCAGTGCTGGACGGCAGAACACTGAAGCTTTCTTT
CDR3: CSAGRQNTEAFF
J: TRBJ1-1
D: .
V: TRBV20-1
size: .

DNA: TGCAGCGTTGCCTTAACCTACGAGCAGTACTTC
CDR3: CSVALTYEQYF
J: TRBJ2-7
D: .
V: TRBV29-1
size: many

DNA: TGTGCCAGCAGTTTACTCGGGACTAGCGGGAGCGGGGAGCTGTTTTTT
CDR3: CASSLLGTSGSGELFF
J: TRBJ2-2
D: TRBD2
V: TRBV27
size: few

DNA: TGCGCCAGCAGCTTGGAGGGGGCGATCTCTGGGGCCAACGTCCTGACTTTC
CDR3: CASSLEGAISGANVLTF
J: TRBJ2-6
D: TRBD1
V: TRBV5-1
size: many

DNA: TGTGCCATCGCACTAAGGGACACTGAAGCTTTCTTT
CDR3: CAIALRDTEAFF
J: TRBJ1-1
D: .
V: TRBV6-6
size: many

DNA: TGTGCCAGCAGCTTCTCGACAGGGGCCCCCGAGCAGTACTTC
CDR3: CASSFSTGAPEQYF
J: TRBJ2-7
D: TRBD1
V: TRBV7-9
size: few

DNA: TGCAGTGCTAGTCGGGGACCGCTCTCAAATGAAAAACTGTTTTTT
CDR3: CSASRGPLSNEKLFF
J: TRBJ1-4
D: .
V: TRBV20-1
size: few

DNA: TGTGCCAGCTCACCGAATACAGCGACGAACGCTGGAAACACCATATATTTT
CDR3: CASSPNTATNAGNTIYF
J: TRBJ1-3
D: .
V: TRBV18
size: .

DNA: TGTGCCAGTCGACGGATCGGCGGAGCCCAAGAGACCCAGTACTTC
CDR3: CASRRIGGAQETQYF
J: TRBJ2-5
D: .
V: TRBV25-1
size: .

DNA: TGCGCCAGCAGCCTATTGAGCGGGAGCTCCTACGAGCAGTACTTC
CDR3: CASSLLSGSSYEQYF
J: TRBJ2-7
D: TRBD2
V: TRBV4-3
size: .

DNA: TGTGCCAGTAGTACACCGGGACAGGGAGGTCCCGCTAACTATGGCTACACCTTC
CDR3: CASSTPGQGGPANYGYTF
J: TRBJ1-2
D: TRBD1
V: TRBV19
size: once

DNA: TGTGCCAGCAGCCCCGTTCTGTTCGGGGCCACCCAACAAGAGACCCAGTACTTC
CDR3: CASSPVLFGATQQETQYF
J: TRBJ2-5
D: .
V: TRBV3-1
size: many

DNA: TGTGCCAGCAGCCCCTTGAGTGGGGGAGTCTCCTACAATGAGCAGTTCTTC
CDR3: CASSPLSGGVSYNEQFF
J: TRBJ2-1
D: .
V: TRBV27
size: .

DNA: TGCGCCAGCAGGTGGAAACTAGCGGGAGGCGACAATGAGCAGTTCTTC
CDR3: CASRWKLAGGDNEQFF
J: TRBJ2-1
D: TRBD2
V: TRBV5-1
size: .

DNA: TGTGCCAGCAGCCGTGCTTTAGGTGGAAACACCATATATTTT
CDR3: CASSRALGGNTIYF
J: TRBJ1-3
D: .
V: TRBV7-2
size: .

DNA: TGTGCCAGCAGCAAAGAAGGGGGTGAGCAGTTCTTC
CDR3: CASSKEGGEQFF
J: TRBJ2-1
D: .
V: TRBV21-1
size: many

DNA: TGTGCCATCCGAGCGGGGGGAACCTCCCCGGCCTACAATGAGCAGTTCTTC
CDR3: CAIRAGGTSPAYNEQFF
J: TRBJ2-1
D: TRBD2
V: TRBV10-3
size: few

DNA: TGTGCCTGGAGCCGGGGACTAGCTAACTACAATGAGCAGTTCTTC
CDR3: CAWSRGLANYNEQFF
J: TRBJ2-1
D: TRBD2
V: TRBV30
size: .

DNA: TGTGCCAGCAGTGCAGAACTAGCGGTAAGCTCCTACGAGCAGTACTTC
CDR3: CASSAELAVSSYEQYF
J: TRBJ2-7
D: TRBD2
V: TRBV5-4
size: .

DNA: TGTGCCAGCAGCCCACTAGGGACAGGGAATTCCGGGGAGCTGTTTTTT
CDR3: CASSPLGTGNSGELFF
J: TRBJ2-2
D: TRBD1
V: TRBV4-2
size: .

DNA: TGTGCCAGCAGTCCCGGGACTACCAAGTTCTTC
CDR3: CASSPGTTKFF
J: TRBJ2-1
D: TRBD2
V: TRBV27
size: many

DNA: TGCGCCAGCAGCTTGGAACTTGACTACGAGCAGTACTTC
CDR3: CASSLELDYEQYF
J: TRBJ2-7
D: .
V: TRBV5-1
size: .

DNA: TGCGCCAGCAGTGTAGGACGGAGGAATGAAAAACTGTTTTTT
CDR3: CASSVGRRNEKLFF
J: TRBJ1-4
D: .
V: TRBV10-1
size: .

DNA: TGTGCCAGCAGTTCCTTTGGTGGGCCGTCAAACTATGGCTACACCTTC
CDR3: CASSSFGGPSNYGYTF
J: TRBJ1-2
D: .
V: TRBV12-3/TRBV12-4
size: few

DNA: TGTGCCAGCAGTTCCCCGGGACAAGTAAATGAAAAACTGTTTTTT
CDR3: CASSSPGQVNEKLFF
J: TRBJ1-4
D: .
V: TRBV12-3/TRBV12-4
size: .

DNA: TGTGCCAGCAGAATTACACAGCTGGAGGCCAACGTCCTGACTTTC
CDR3: CASRITQLEANVLTF
J: TRBJ2-6
D: .
V: TRBV6-5
size: many

DNA: TGCGCCAGCAGTCGCAGCGGGGCCTCCTACGAGCAGTACTTC
CDR3: CASSRSGASYEQYF
J: TRBJ2-7
D: TRBD2
V: TRBV4-3
size: few

DNA: TGCAGCGTTGAAACAGGACTGAACACTGAAGCTTTCTTT
CDR3: CSVETGLNTEAFF
J: TRBJ1-1
D: .
V: TRBV29-1
size: .

DNA: TGTGCCAGCAGTCCTGGAGGTATAGGAGGGGGTTACGAGCAGTACTTC
CDR3: CASSPGGIGGGYEQYF
J: TRBJ2-7
D: .
V: TRBV12-3/TRBV12-4
size: few

DNA: TGTGCCAGCTCACCAGCAGAAGGGAGAGCTTTCTTT
CDR3: CASSPAEGRAFF
J: TRBJ1-1
D: .
V: TRBV18
size: few

DNA: TGTGCCAGCAGCTCATACAGGGCATCTAATGAAAAACTGTTTTTT
CDR3: CASSSYRASNEKLFF
J: TRBJ1-4
D: .
V: TRBV7-8
size: few